This T cell receptor beta chain is from a study of cytomegalovirus exposure and HLA in healthy donors. Germline assignment: CDR1 SGHRS and CDR2 YFSETQ. V trimming: 4 bases; J trimming: 0 bases; junction bases outside the gene matches: 8. CDR3 length equals 16 residues. The PCR contained 60 Vbeta and 13 Jbeta primers. Repertoires were generated with immunoSEQ multiplex PCR, while TCRdb's copy carries only in-frame clones and drops some. The sample has hundreds of thousands of clones; around 84% are singletons. The source material was PBMCs. V and J are TRBV5-1 and TRBJ1-1; 8 bases are shared with TRBD1. The receptor was isolated from a girl aged 2 to 10 in good health and CMV-seronegative. The CDR3 DNA follows: TGCGCCAGCAGCATAGGGACAGGTAAGATGAACACTGAAGCTTTCTTT. The encoded protein is CASSIGTGKMNTEAFF.